This TCR beta chain originates from a study of T-cell reconstitution after alpha-beta-depleted transplantation in children. The study, taken as a whole, reports: Two months or so post-transplant, alpha-beta T cells reportedly derived from several hundred expanded graft clones. T-cell numbers and diversity one year post-transplant derived largely from freshly generated T cells. Some patients showed high day-60 TCRbeta diversity, which derived from surviving recipient T cells and thymic progenitors.

The length of the CDR3 is 12 residues. The V gene lost 2 bases and the J gene lost 6 bases, with 6 bases spanning the gap. The V gene's germline CDR1 is KGHSH and CDR2 LQKENI. Unique molecular identifiers were incorporated into the prepared TCRbeta library. TCRdb reprocessed the PCR reads via MiXCR and lists one record per CDR3 protein. The profile covers over 90,000 distinct CDR3 sequences, with around 5.9% appearing a single time and more than 5.5% taken by the ten largest. This clonotype was observed many times. As yet, its antigen is unknown. The TCR originated in a female patient aged 2-10 years who had a stem cell transplant for Fanconi anemia, so the T cells may come from the graft donor. This chain joins TRBV18 and TRBJ2-3; D is unclear. The sample consisted of PBMCs, mostly from graft donor cells, taken 60 days after TCRalphabeta/CD19-depleted stem cell transplant. The CDR3 sequence is CASSPDSDTQYF. CDR3 nucleotide sequence: TGTGCCAGCTCACCAGACTCGGATACGCAGTATTTT. The variable domain in full, with the rest retrieved from reference TRBV18 and TRBJ2-3, is NAGVMQNPRHLVRRRGQEARLRCSPMKGHSHVYWYRQLPEEGLKFMVYLQKENIIDESGMPKERFSAEFPKEGPSILRIQQVVRGDSAAYFCASSPDSDTQYFGPGTRLTVL.